These 28 T cell receptor beta chains were sequenced from one sample in a study of shared clonotypes between healthy human individuals. The data were produced by immunoSEQ multiplex PCR, yet TCRdb's version contains in-frame clones alone and is incomplete. This sample has 400,000 to 600,000 clones, with 75% to 80% found just once. The sample was PBMCs. These receptors were taken from a woman aged 40 to 50 in good health. Some clones in this sample may be carry-over from other donors' samples.

Remarks on this clone: Only one base separates this from a far larger clonotype, so it likely reflects a read error. The identical CDR3 is also encoded by other nucleotide sequences in the sample. The rearrangement joins TRBV7-8 to TRBJ2-1; D is unresolved. The germline V gene has CDR1 SGHVS and CDR2 FQNEAQ. The CDR3 contains 15 residues. CDR3 sequence reads: CASSLVPEAYNEQFF. As DNA, the CDR3 is TGTGCCAGCAGTTTAGTTCCAGAGGCCTACAATGAGCAGTTCTTC.

This clone occurred once. The chain joins TRBV11-2 to TRBJ2-3; TRBD2 matches 7 bases. CDR1 SGHAT and CDR2 FQNNGV come from the germline V gene. J was trimmed by 6 bases and V by 1 base; bases with no gene match: 10. CDR3 size: 16 residues. Here the CDR3 reads CASSLVGLAAGDTQYF. CDR3 DNA sequence: TGTGCCAGCAGCTTAGTGGGGCTAGCGGCGGGGGATACGCAGTATTTT.

The chain combines TRBV10-2 with TRBJ2-2, with 10 bases identical to TRBD2. The junction had 10 bases not matched to a gene; V was cut back by 7 bases and J by 2 bases. Germline-derived CDR1 and CDR2 are WSHSY and SAAADI. The CDR3 is 17 residues long. CDR3 loop: CASKEPGLAENTGELFF. CDR3 nucleotides: TGCGCCAGCAAGGAACCCGGACTAGCGGAAAACACCGGGGAGCTGTTTTTT.

There are a few counts of this clone. The chain is built from TRBV10-1 and TRBJ2-5; D remains unclear. TRBJ2-7 explains the end of the DNA better; the J call may be wrong. The CDR3 extends over 13 amino acids. The germline gives CDR1 WNHNN, CDR2 SYGVQD (reference sequence). The CDR3 loop reads CASSPGFSYEQYF. As DNA, the CDR3 is TGCGCCAGCAGCCCTGGATTCTCCTACGAGCAGTACTTC.

This clone has just a few counts. The chain combines TRBV28 with TRBJ1-2; no definite D call. There are 14 residues in the CDR3. Germline CDR1 reads MDHEN; CDR2 reads SYDVKM. V gave up 5 bases and J gave up 4 bases, with 14 bases separating them. The DNA of the CDR3 is TGTGCCAGCAGTCTACGAACGGAGTTCTATGGCTACACCTTC. Translating gives CASSLRTEFYGYTF.

The chain is built from TRBV14 and TRBJ1-2; weak D call: TRBD1 (6 bases). Trimming shortened V by 0 bases and J by 5 bases, and 7 bases separated the two germline ends. Germline V gives CDR1 SGHDN, CDR2 FVKESK. The CDR3 has 13 residues. DNA for the CDR3: TGTGCCAGCAGCCAAGACAGGGGATATGGCTACACCTTC. This gives the protein CASSQDRGYGYTF.

This clone was found once. The chain links TRBV5-1 to TRBJ1-4; TRBD1 matches 9 bases. This CDR3 has 16 amino acids. V lost 6 bases to trimming and J lost 0 bases; unmatched junction nucleotides: 6. Germline V gives CDR1 SGHRS, CDR2 YFSETQ. CDR3 loop: CASTGQGTATNEKLFF. In nucleotides, the CDR3 is TGCGCCAGCACCGGACAGGGGACCGCAACTAATGAAAAACTGTTTTTT.

The rearrangement links TRBV6-4 to TRBJ2-3; 11 nucleotides line up with TRBD2. Germline V gene data show CDR1 as MRHNA and CDR2 as SNTAGT. Unmatched junction bases numbered 7, after V lost 5 bases and J lost 0 bases. There are 17 residues in the CDR3. The CDR3 loop reads CASSPGTSGTSTDTQYF. The CDR3 DNA sequence: TGTGCCAGCAGTCCCGGGACTAGCGGAACTAGCACAGATACGCAGTATTTT.

This clone was observed a single time. The V and J genes are TRBV4-2 and TRBJ2-7; a possible D gene is TRBD2 (5 bases). Germline V CDR1 and CDR2: LGHNA, YNFKEQ. The ends were cut back, 1 base at V and 6 bases at J, with 10 bases in the middle. The CDR3 totals 13 residues. The CDR3 region is CASSQGPSGEQYF. The CDR3 region has the DNA TGTGCCAGCAGCCAAGGACCGAGCGGCGAGCAGTACTTC.

The chain recombines TRBV9 with TRBJ1-4, with 7 bases aligning to TRBD1. Germline loops: CDR1 SGDLS, CDR2 YYNGEE. The CDR3 runs to 15 residues. V lost 4 bases and J lost 5; bases outside the gene matches: 8. Here the CDR3 reads CASSLRGHLNEKLFF. CDR3 DNA sequence: TGTGCCAGCAGCCTGAGGGGGCATCTAAATGAAAAACTGTTTTTT.

The V gene is TRBV2, the J gene TRBJ1-2, with TRBD1 identical over 10 bases. Germline CDR1 SNHLY, CDR2 FYNNEI. V was pared by 5 bases and J by 10 bases, with 7 bases of the junction left unmatched. The CDR3 covers 13 residues. In nucleotides, the CDR3 is TGTGCCAGCAGTAAGGGGACAGGGGCGGACTACACCTTC. Translating gives CASSKGTGADYTF.

This clone was counted many times. The gene calls are TRBV19 and TRBJ2-1; 10 nucleotides match TRBD2. Germline trimming cut 8 bases from V and 4 bases from J; bases unmatched to any gene: 14. CDR3 size: 17 residues. Germline lookup yields CDR1 LNHDA and CDR2 SQIVND (reference sequence). The CDR3 nucleotides read TGTGCCAGTTCCGGGACTAGCGCCTTCCACCTTTACAATGAGCAGTTCTTC. As protein: CASSGTSAFHLYNEQFF.

This clone was counted a single time. The chain employs TRBV19 and TRBJ2-7; possible D gene TRBD2, 6 bases. CDR3 length: 15 amino acids. CDR1 is LNHDA, CDR2 SQIVND, per germline (reference sequence). V gave up 6 bases and J gave up 0 bases, with 15 bases separating them. The CDR3 sequence: CASSNGVADSYEQYF. CDR3 bases: TGTGCCAGTAGCAATGGAGTAGCGGACTCCTACGAGCAGTACTTC.

In this sample, this clone turned up a few times. This chain joins TRBV5-6 and TRBJ1-5; D gene uncertain. V lost 0 bases and J lost 9, with 16 bases in between. The length of the CDR3 is 15 residues. The germline V gene has CDR1 SGHDT and CDR2 YYEEEE. The DNA for the CDR3 is TGTGCCAGCAGCTTGGCCAAAGAAGGGTTCGGGCCCCAGCATTTT. Translating gives CASSLAKEGFGPQHF. The full variable domain, in which reference TRBV5-6 and TRBJ1-5 provide the parts outside the CDR3, is DAGVTQSPTHLIKTRGQQVTLRCSPKSGHDTVSWYQQALGQGPQFIFQYYEEEERQRGNFPDRFSGHQFPNYSSELNVNALLLGDSALYLCASSLAKEGFGPQHFGDGTRLSIL.

This clone came up a few times. The chain joins TRBV7-8 to TRBJ1-1; no clear D. This CDR3 has 15 amino acids. Germline V lookup: CDR1 SGHVS, CDR2 FQNEAQ. V lost 4 bases and J lost 1, with 13 bases in between. CDR3 loop: CASSSRVVRNTEAFF. CDR3 bases: TGTGCCAGCAGCTCCCGGGTTGTTAGGAACACTGAAGCTTTCTTT.

This chain joins TRBV20-1 and TRBJ1-1; perhaps TRBD1 as D (5 bases). CDR1 and CDR2 from the germline V gene are DFQATT and SNEGSKA (reference sequence). V gave up 3 bases and J gave up 11 bases, with 13 bases separating them. The CDR3 sequence is 11 residues long. The CDR3 DNA reads as TGCAGTGCTAGCGGGGGTTTCAGGGCTTTCTTT. Translation gives CSASGGFRAFF.

Worth noting for this clone: The junction does not match germline at one end; this may be a read error. The rearrangement links TRBV28 to TRBJ2-7; 7 nucleotides match TRBD1. The V gene's germline CDR1 is MDHEN and CDR2 SYDVKM. The CDR3 length is 13 residues. The CDR3 nucleotides read TGTGCCAGCAGCGTTAAGGGGCCACAGGGGCCCTTCTTC. Translated, it gives CASSVKGPQGPFF.

This rearrangement joins TRBV7-2 to TRBJ2-1, with 8 positions matching TRBD2. Germline CDR1 reads SGHTA; CDR2 reads FQGNSA. This CDR3 is 15 amino acids long. V shed 6 bases, J shed 8 bases, and the junction held 12 bases outside the gene matches. CDR3 sequence (DNA): TGTGCCAGCAGTTCAAGCGGGAGTAGTTTCTATGAGCAGTTCTTC. Translating it yields CASSSSGSSFYEQFF.

This clone turned up a few times. This rearrangement joins TRBV28 to TRBJ1-2, with D perhaps matching TRBD1 (5 bases). This CDR3 region has 16 residues. Trimming took off 5 bases at V and 8 bases at J, with 24 bases between the two ends. Per germline, CDR1 MDHEN and CDR2 SYDVKM. CDR3 loop: CASSIYLGRQTKGYTF. As DNA, the CDR3 is TGTGCCAGCAGTATATACTTGGGGCGACAGACGAAAGGCTACACCTTC.

V is TRBV28 and J is TRBJ1-5, with no clear D. Trimming took 3 bases from V and 12 from J, leaving 21 bases between them. Germline CDR1 reads MDHEN; CDR2 reads SYDVKM. There are 15 residues in the CDR3. Written as DNA, the CDR3 is TGTGCCAGCAGTTTTTTATACAAACCTCTTTTGTTCCAGCATTTT. Encoded protein: CASSFLYKPLLFQHF.

This sequence joins TRBV27 and TRBJ2-3, with TRBD2 matching 9 bases. Germline loops: CDR1 MNHEY, CDR2 SMNVEV (reference sequence). J was trimmed by 3 bases and V by 6 bases; bases with no gene match: 19. The CDR3 contains 19 residues. CDR3 in DNA: TGTGCCAGCAGAAGGAGGGGATATAGCGGGAGACTTAGGACAGATACGCAGTATTTT. Its protein is CASRRRGYSGRLRTDTQYF.

On this clone: A clone one base away is much larger, so this may be a read error. The CDR3 DNA reads TGTGCCAGTAGTTCTTGGACAGGGCTCGGCTACACCTTC. Protein product: CASSSWTGLGYTF. V usage is TRBV19 and J usage is TRBJ1-2; 8 bases align to TRBD1. Germline CDR1 reads LNHDA; CDR2 reads SQIVND (reference sequence). J lost 8 bases, V lost 5 bases, and 7 bases had no gene match. The CDR3 runs 13 residues.

This clone was seen more than once but under ten times. This sequence joins TRBV5-1 and TRBJ2-5; D possibly corresponds to TRBD2 (5 bases). CDR3 length equals 15 residues. CDR1 SGHRS and CDR2 YFSETQ come from the germline V gene. The V and J ends lost 0 bases and 4 bases respectively, with 13 bases between them. Here the CDR3 DNA reads TGCGCCAGCAGCTTGGGGGCGGGCCACGGAGAGACCCAGTACTTC. Protein sequence: CASSLGAGHGETQYF.

DNA of the CDR3: TGTGCCAGCTCACCTGAGGGAGAGACCCAGTACTTC. Its translation is CASSPEGETQYF. The V call is TRBV18, the J call TRBJ2-5; tentatively, D is TRBD2 (5 bases). V was shortened by 3 bases and J by 4 bases, with 6 bases between the two germline ends. This CDR3 is 12 amino acids long. Germline V lookup: CDR1 KGHSH, CDR2 LQKENI.

In this sample, this clone turned up many times. In DNA form, the CDR3 reads TGTGCCAGCAGCTCTCCGGGACCTAATAGCAATCAGCCCCAGCATTTT. Translated, it gives CASSSPGPNSNQPQHF. This chain joins TRBV21-1 and TRBJ1-5. TRBV21-1 is assigned pseudogene status. This CDR3 contains 16 residues.

The chain joins TRBV7-2 to TRBJ2-1; 13 bases line up with TRBD2. The germline V gene encodes CDR1 SGHTA and CDR2 FQGNSA. The CDR3 runs to 17 residues. The J segment lost 4 bases and the V segment lost 3 bases, leaving 6 bases of the junction unmatched. CDR3 DNA: TGTGCCAGCAGCTTGGGAAGGACTAGCGGGAGTTACAATGAGCAGTTCTTC. It encodes CASSLGRTSGSYNEQFF.

This clone came up many times. The V gene is TRBV15, the J gene TRBJ2-7; 9 bases agree with TRBD2. Germline loops: CDR1 LNHNV, CDR2 YYDKDF (reference sequence). The trim removed 0 bases at V and 1 base at J, leaving 7 bases unmatched. This CDR3 spans 17 amino acids. CDR3 DNA sequence: TGTGCCACCAGCAGAGATTTTAGCGGGGGACCATCCTACGAGCAGTACTTC. This sequence encodes CATSRDFSGGPSYEQYF.

CDR3 DNA sequence: TGTGCCAGCAGTTTAATCGGCCAGGGGATCTCCTACGAGCAGTACTTC. This sequence encodes CASSLIGQGISYEQYF. This chain connects TRBV27 to TRBJ2-7, with D possibly being TRBD1 (6 bases). This CDR3 region has 16 residues. Germline V lookup: CDR1 MNHEY, CDR2 SMNVEV (reference sequence). Between the trimmed V and J ends, which lost 2 bases and 0 bases, there was a span of 14 bases.